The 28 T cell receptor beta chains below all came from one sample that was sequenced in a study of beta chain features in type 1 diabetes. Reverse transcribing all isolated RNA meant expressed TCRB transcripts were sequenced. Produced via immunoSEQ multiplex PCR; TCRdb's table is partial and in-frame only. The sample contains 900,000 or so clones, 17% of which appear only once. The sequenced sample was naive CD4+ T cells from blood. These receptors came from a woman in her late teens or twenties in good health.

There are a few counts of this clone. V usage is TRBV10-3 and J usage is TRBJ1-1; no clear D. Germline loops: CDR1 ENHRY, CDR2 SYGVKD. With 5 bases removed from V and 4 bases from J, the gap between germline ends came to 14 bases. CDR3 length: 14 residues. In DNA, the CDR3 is TGTGCCATCAGTCAGACGCCCCCGGGCACTGAAGCTTTCTTT. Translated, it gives CAISQTPPGTEAFF.

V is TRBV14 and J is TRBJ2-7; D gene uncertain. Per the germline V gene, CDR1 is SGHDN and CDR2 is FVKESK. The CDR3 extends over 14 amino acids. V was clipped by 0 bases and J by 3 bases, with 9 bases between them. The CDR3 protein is CASSQDSGYYEQYF. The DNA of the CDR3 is TGTGCCAGCAGCCAAGATTCCGGGTACTACGAGCAGTACTTC.

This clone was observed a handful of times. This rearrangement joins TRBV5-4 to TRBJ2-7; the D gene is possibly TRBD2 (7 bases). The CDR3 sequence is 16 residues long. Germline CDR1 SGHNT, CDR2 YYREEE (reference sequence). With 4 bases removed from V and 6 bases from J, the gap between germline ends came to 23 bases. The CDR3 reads CASSQSGGALRGEQYF. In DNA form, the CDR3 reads TGTGCCAGCAGCCAAAGTGGGGGGGCTCTTAGAGGCGAGCAGTACTTC.

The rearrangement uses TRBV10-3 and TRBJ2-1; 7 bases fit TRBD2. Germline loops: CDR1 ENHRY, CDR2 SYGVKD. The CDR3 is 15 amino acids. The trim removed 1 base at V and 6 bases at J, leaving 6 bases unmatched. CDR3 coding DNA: TGTGCCATCAGTGAGTTCGGCGGGAGCAGCAATGAGCAGTTCTTC. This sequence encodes CAISEFGGSSNEQFF.

In DNA, the CDR3 is TGCGCCAGCAGCCAAGTGGCTAGCGGCCCGTACGAGCAGTACTTC. It translates to CASSQVASGPYEQYF. The chain combines TRBV4-3 with TRBJ2-7; 7 nucleotides match TRBD2. CDR1 and CDR2 (germline): LGHNA, YSLEER. The CDR3 is 15 amino acids. The V gene end was trimmed by 1 base and the J gene end by 4 bases; junction bases not matched to a gene: 7.

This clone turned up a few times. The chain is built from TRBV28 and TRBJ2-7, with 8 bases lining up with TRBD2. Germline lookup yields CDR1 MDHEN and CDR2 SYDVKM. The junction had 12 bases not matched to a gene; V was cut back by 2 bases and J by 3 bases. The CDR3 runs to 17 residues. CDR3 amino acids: CASSLRPGAGGFYEQYF. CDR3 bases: TGTGCCAGCAGTTTACGCCCGGGTGCGGGAGGATTCTACGAGCAGTACTTC.

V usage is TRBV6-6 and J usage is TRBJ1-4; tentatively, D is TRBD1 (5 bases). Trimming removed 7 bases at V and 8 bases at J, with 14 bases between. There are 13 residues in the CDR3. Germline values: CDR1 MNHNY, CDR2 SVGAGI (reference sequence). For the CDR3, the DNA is TGTGCCAGCACCACCCAGGGCAAGGAAAAACTGTTTTTT. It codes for CASTTQGKEKLFF.

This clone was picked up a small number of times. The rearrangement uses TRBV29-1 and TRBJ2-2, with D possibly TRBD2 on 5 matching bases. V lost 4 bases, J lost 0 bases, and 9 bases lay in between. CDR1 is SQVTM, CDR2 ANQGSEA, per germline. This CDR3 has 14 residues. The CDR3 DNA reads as TGCAGCGTTGGGATCGGGGCGAACACCGGGGAGCTGTTTTTT. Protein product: CSVGIGANTGELFF.

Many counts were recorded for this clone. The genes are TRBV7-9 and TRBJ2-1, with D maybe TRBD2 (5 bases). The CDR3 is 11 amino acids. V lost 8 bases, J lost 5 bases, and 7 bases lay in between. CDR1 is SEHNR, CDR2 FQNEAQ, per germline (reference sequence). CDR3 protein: CASGGDNEQFF. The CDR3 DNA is TGTGCCAGCGGAGGAGACAATGAGCAGTTCTTC. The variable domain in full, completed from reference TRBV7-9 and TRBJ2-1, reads DTGVSQNPRHKITKRGQNVTFRCDPISEHNRLYWYRQTLGQGPEFLTYFQNEAQLEKSRLLSDRFSAERPKGSFSTLEIQRTEQGDSAMYLCASGGDNEQFFGPGTRLTVL.

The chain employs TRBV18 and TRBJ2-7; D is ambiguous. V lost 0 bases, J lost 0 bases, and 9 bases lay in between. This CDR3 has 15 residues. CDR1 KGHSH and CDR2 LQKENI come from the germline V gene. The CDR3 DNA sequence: TGTGCCAGCTCACCACCTGATGGCCACTCCTACGAGCAGTACTTC. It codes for CASSPPDGHSYEQYF.

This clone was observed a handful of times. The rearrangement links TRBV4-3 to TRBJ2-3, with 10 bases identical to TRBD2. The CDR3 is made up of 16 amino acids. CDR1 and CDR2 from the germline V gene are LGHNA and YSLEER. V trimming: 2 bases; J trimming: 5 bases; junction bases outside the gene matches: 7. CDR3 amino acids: CASSQNSGRRRDTQYF. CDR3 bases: TGCGCCAGCAGCCAAAATAGCGGGAGGCGTAGAGATACGCAGTATTTT.

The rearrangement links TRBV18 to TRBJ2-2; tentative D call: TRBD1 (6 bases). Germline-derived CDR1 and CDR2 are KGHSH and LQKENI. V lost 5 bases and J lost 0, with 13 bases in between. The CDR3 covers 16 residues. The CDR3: CASSRQESSNTGELFF. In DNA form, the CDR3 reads TGTGCCAGCTCAAGACAGGAGAGTTCGAACACCGGGGAGCTGTTTTTT. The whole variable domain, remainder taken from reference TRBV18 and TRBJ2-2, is NAGVMQNPRHLVRRRGQEARLRCSPMKGHSHVYWYRQLPEEGLKFMVYLQKENIIDESGMPKERFSAEFPKEGPSILRIQQVVRGDSAAYFCASSRQESSNTGELFFGEGSRLTVL.

The CDR3 DNA is TGTGCCAGCAGCATGCCTTTAGGGACAAAGTCCTACAATGAGCAGTTCTTC. Its translation: CASSMPLGTKSYNEQFF. V usage is TRBV5-8 and J usage is TRBJ2-1; a weak D match, TRBD1 (6 bases). The CDR3 loop spans 17 amino acids. From germline, CDR1 is SGHTS and CDR2 YDEGEE. V lost 4 bases and J 1 base, leaving 18 bases between the germline ends.

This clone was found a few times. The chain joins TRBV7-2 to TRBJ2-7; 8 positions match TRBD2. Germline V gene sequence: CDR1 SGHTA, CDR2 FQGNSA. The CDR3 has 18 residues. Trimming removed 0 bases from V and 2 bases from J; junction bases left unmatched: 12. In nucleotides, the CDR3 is TGTGCCAGCAGCTTAGCTTTGGTTCGAGGACTAGCAACCTACGAGCAGTACTTC. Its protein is CASSLALVRGLATYEQYF.

CDR3 in amino acids: CASSLTGLHSGNTIYF. The CDR3 DNA reads TGTGCCAGCAGTTTAACCGGTCTTCACTCTGGAAACACCATATATTTT. The V and J genes are TRBV27 and TRBJ1-3; no definite D call. The germline V and J ends were trimmed by 2 bases and 0 bases, with 11 bases remaining between them. Germline CDR1 and CDR2: MNHEY and SMNVEV (reference sequence). CDR3 length: 16 residues.

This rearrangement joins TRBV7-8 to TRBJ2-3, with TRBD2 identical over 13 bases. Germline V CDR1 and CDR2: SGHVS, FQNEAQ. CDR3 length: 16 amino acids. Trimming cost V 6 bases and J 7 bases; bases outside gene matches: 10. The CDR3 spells CASRQSGLAGMNTQYF. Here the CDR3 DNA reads TGTGCCAGCAGGCAATCGGGACTAGCGGGAATGAATACGCAGTATTTT.

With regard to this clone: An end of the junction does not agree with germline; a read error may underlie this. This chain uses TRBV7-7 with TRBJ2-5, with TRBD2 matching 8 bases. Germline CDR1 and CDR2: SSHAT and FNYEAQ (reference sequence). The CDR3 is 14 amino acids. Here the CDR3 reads CASSFGTSRETQYF. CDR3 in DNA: TGTGCTAGCAGCTTCGGGACTAGTAGGGAGACCCAGTACTTC.

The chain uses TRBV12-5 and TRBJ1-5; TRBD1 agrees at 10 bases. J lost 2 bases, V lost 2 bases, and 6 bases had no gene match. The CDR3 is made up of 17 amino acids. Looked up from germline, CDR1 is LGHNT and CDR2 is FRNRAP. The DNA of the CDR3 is TGTGCTAGTGGTTTGAAGGACAGGGGGGTTGGCAATCAGCCCCAGCATTTT. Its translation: CASGLKDRGVGNQPQHF.

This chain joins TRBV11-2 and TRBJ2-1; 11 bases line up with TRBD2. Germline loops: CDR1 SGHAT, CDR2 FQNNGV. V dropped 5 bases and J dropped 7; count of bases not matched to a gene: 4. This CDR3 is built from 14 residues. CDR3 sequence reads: CASSASGRLNEQFF. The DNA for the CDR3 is TGTGCCAGCAGCGCTAGCGGGAGGTTGAATGAGCAGTTCTTC.

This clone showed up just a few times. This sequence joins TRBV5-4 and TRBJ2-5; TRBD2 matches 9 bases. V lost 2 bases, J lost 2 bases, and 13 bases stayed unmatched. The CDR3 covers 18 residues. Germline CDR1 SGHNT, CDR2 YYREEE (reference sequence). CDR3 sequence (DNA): TGTGCCAGCAGCTTTGGCGGAGGGGGACTAGCTCTTCAAGAGACCCAGTACTTC. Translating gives CASSFGGGGLALQETQYF.

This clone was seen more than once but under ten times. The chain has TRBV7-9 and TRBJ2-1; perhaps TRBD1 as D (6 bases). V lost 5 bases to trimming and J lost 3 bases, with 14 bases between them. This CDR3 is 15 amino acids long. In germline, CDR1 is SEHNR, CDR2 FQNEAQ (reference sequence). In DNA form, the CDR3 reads TGTGCCAGCAGCCCCAGGGGTTTAGGCTACAATGAGCAGTTCTTC. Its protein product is CASSPRGLGYNEQFF.

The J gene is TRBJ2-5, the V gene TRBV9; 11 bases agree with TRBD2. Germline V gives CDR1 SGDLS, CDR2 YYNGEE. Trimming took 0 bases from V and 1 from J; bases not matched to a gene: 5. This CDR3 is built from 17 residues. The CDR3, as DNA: TGTGCCAGCAGCGTAGGTGGACTAGCGGGTGCCCAAGAGACCCAGTACTTC. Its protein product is CASSVGGLAGAQETQYF. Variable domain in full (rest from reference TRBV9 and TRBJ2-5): DSGVTQTPKHLITATGQRVTLRCSPRSGDLSVYWYQQSLDQGLQFLIQYYNGEERAKGNILERFSAQQFPDLHSELNLSSLELGDSALYFCASSVGGLAGAQETQYFGPGTRLLVL.

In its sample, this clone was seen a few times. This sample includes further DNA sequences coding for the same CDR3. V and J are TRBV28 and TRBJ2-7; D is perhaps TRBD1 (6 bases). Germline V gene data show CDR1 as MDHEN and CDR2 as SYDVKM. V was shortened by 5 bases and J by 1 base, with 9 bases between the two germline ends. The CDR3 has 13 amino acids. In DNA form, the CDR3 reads TGTGCCAGCAGTCCCGGACAGTCCTACGAGCAGTACTTC. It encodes CASSPGQSYEQYF.

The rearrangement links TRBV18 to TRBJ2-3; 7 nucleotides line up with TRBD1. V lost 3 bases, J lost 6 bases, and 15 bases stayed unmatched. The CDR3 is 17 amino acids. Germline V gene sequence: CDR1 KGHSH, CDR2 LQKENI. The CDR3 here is CASSPGSRGGAGDTQYF. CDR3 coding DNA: TGTGCCAGCTCACCTGGCTCGAGAGGGGGCGCCGGGGATACGCAGTATTTT.

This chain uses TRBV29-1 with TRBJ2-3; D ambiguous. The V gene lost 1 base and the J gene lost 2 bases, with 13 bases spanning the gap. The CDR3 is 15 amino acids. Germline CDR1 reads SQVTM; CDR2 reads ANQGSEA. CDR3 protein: CSVEGSVVSTDTQYF. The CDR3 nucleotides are TGCAGCGTTGAAGGATCGGTCGTATCCACAGATACGCAGTATTTT.

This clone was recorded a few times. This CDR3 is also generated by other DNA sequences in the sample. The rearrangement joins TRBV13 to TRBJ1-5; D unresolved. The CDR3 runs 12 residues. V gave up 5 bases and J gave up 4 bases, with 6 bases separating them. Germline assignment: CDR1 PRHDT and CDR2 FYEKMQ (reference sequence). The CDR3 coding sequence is TGTGCCAGCAGCCTCCGGAATCAGCCCCAGCATTTT. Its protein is CASSLRNQPQHF.

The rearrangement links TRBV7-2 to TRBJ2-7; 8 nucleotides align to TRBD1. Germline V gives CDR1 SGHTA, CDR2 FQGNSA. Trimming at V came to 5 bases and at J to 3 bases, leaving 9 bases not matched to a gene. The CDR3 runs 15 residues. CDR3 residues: CASSLRTGKVYEQYF. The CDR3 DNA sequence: TGTGCCAGCAGCCTCAGGACAGGGAAGGTCTACGAGCAGTACTTC.

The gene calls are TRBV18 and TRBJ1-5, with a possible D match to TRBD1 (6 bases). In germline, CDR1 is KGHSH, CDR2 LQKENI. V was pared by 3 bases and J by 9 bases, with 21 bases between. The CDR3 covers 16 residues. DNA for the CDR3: TGTGCCAGCTCACCGATGCGGGCGGGACATTATGCGCCCCAGCATTTT. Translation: CASSPMRAGHYAPQHF. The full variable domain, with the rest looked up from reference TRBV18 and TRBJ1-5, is NAGVMQNPRHLVRRRGQEARLRCSPMKGHSHVYWYRQLPEEGLKFMVYLQKENIIDESGMPKERFSAEFPKEGPSILRIQQVVRGDSAAYFCASSPMRAGHYAPQHFGDGTRLSIL.